The 26 T cell receptor beta chains presented below share a single source sample, sequenced in a study of neurological immune-mediated disorders. TCRdb independently ran MiXCR on the 5' RACE reads; one entry per CDR3 protein. This table has tens of thousands of distinct CDR3 sequences, 3% to 4% appearing once. The sample was PBMCs. All receptors derive from a woman aged 45-59 years with multiple sclerosis.

This clonotype has at least ten counts. The chain uses TRBV11-1 and TRBJ1-5; D unresolved. This CDR3 comprises 13 residues. Germline assignment: CDR1 SGHAT and CDR2 FQDESV (reference sequence). Trimming took 3 bases from V and 4 from J, leaving 7 bases between them. The CDR3 reads CASSFQGNQPQHF. CDR3 coding DNA: TGTGCCAGCAGCTTCCAAGGAAATCAGCCCCAGCATTTT. Filled out from reference TRBV11-1 and TRBJ1-5, the complete variable domain reads EAEVAQSPRYKITEKSQAVAFWCDPISGHATLYWYRQILGQGPELLVQFQDESVVDDSQLPKDRFSAERLKGVDSTLKIQPAELGDSAMYLCASSFQGNQPQHFGDGTRLSIL.

This clonotype was observed many times. V usage is TRBV7-6 and J usage is TRBJ2-3; 9 bases line up with TRBD2. J gave up 4 bases and V 5 bases, and 10 bases lay outside the gene matches. Germline-derived CDR1 and CDR2 are SGHVS and FNYEAQ. The CDR3 totals 16 residues. The CDR3 protein is CASSTISGRGPDTQYF. Written as DNA, the CDR3 is TGTGCCAGCAGCACTATTAGCGGGAGAGGGCCAGATACGCAGTATTTT.

This clonotype was seen a few times. J is TRBJ1-1 and V is TRBV3-1; no clear D. This CDR3 contains 15 residues. Germline V lookup: CDR1 LGHDT, CDR2 YNNKEL (reference sequence). Trimming took 0 bases from V and 1 from J, leaving 9 bases between them. In DNA, the CDR3 is TGTGCCAGCAGCCAAGATGGAGGCGAGAACACTGAAGCTTTCTTT. Translating gives CASSQDGGENTEAFF.

At least ten counts were recorded for this clonotype. The chain has TRBV10-3 and TRBJ2-7, with D maybe TRBD1 (5 bases). This CDR3 has 12 amino acids. Germline V gene sequence: CDR1 ENHRY, CDR2 SYGVKD. The V end lost 7 bases, the J end lost 6 bases, and 13 bases lay between the germline ends. The CDR3 DNA follows: TGTGCCATCATGGGGCAGGGCGTCGAGCAGTACTTC. It codes for CAIMGQGVEQYF.

This clonotype was seen many times. This chain joins TRBV4-3 and TRBJ2-7, with 11 bases identical to TRBD1. The CDR3 extends over 15 amino acids. CDR1 LGHNA and CDR2 YSLEER come from the germline V gene. V lost 4 bases, J lost 3 bases, and 5 bases stayed unmatched. CDR3 bases: TGCGCCAGCAGCCTAGGGGGGACAGGGGGCTACGAGCAGTACTTC. The encoded protein is CASSLGGTGGYEQYF.

In its sample, this clonotype was seen a few times. A much larger clone differs from this one at a single base, so this may be a read error. Since the CDR3 does not end with the conserved phenylalanine or tryptophan, this likely comes from a read error. V is TRBV5-1 and J is TRBJ1-2; tentative D call: TRBD1 (5 bases). CDR1 is SGHRS and CDR2 is YFSETQ in the germline V gene. The CDR3 runs to 14 residues. V was clipped by 4 bases and J by 6 bases, with 16 bases between them. The CDR3 DNA is TGCGCCAGCAGCCCCACGCTGGGGGGTAATGGCTACACCGTC. It is translated as CASSPTLGGNGYTV.

The CDR3, as DNA: TGTGCCAGCAGCCCCCGACTAGCGGGGCGCACAGATACGCAGTATTTT. As protein: CASSPRLAGRTDTQYF. V and J are TRBV7-2 and TRBJ2-3; 11 bases fit TRBD2. Trimming took 5 bases from V and 1 from J; bases not matched to a gene: 5. Germline loops: CDR1 SGHTA, CDR2 FQGNSA. The CDR3 runs 16 residues.

This clonotype came up many times. J is TRBJ2-1 and V is TRBV20-1; 13 bases align to TRBD2. This CDR3 has 17 residues. The germline V gene encodes CDR1 DFQATT and CDR2 SNEGSKA (reference sequence). The V segment lost 3 bases and the J segment 4 bases; nucleotides outside the gene matches: 9. CDR3: CSARGLAGSDKYNEQFF. The CDR3 DNA sequence: TGCAGTGCTAGGGGACTAGCGGGAAGTGATAAGTACAATGAGCAGTTCTTC.

This clonotype was seen repeatedly, ten times or more. The chain combines TRBV20-1 with TRBJ2-3, with TRBD2 identical over 8 bases. Germline V lookup: CDR1 DFQATT, CDR2 SNEGSKA (reference sequence). The CDR3 extends over 14 amino acids. The ends lost 6 bases at V and 6 bases at J; junction bases unmatched: 11. CDR3 in amino acids: CSAPRSGVQDTQYF. The CDR3 DNA follows: TGCAGTGCCCCACGTAGCGGGGTGCAGGATACGCAGTATTTT.

The chain has TRBV19 and TRBJ1-4; no clear D. Trimming removed 3 bases from V and 4 bases from J, with 9 bases in between. The CDR3 has 14 residues. Germline assignment: CDR1 LNHDA and CDR2 SQIVND (reference sequence). CDR3 region: CASSIQRFNEKLFF. The CDR3, as DNA: TGTGCCAGTAGTATCCAACGGTTTAATGAAAAACTGTTTTTT.

This clonotype appeared a few times. The chain's CDR3 is CASCNAGGTNTGELFF. The CDR3 DNA follows: TGTGCCAGCTGCAACGCCGGGGGAACGAACACCGGGGAGCTGTTTTTT. The chain combines TRBV6-2 or TRBV6-3 with TRBJ2-2; a possible D gene is TRBD2 (6 bases). The germline V gene has CDR1 MNHEY and CDR2 SVGEGT. V was cut by 8 bases and J by 0 bases, with 16 bases left in between. CDR3 size: 16 residues.

This clonotype showed up many times. The chain is built from TRBV29-1 and TRBJ2-2; D possibly uses TRBD1 or TRBD2 (5 bases each). The CDR3 runs 15 residues. Germline V lookup: CDR1 SQVTM, CDR2 ANQGSEA. V was clipped by 5 bases and J by 6 bases, with 19 bases between them. The chain's CDR3 is CSVKTLTGDPGELFF. The CDR3 DNA reads as TGCAGCGTTAAGACCCTCACCGGGGACCCCGGGGAGCTGTTTTTT.

This clonotype was counted many times. The chain is built from TRBV5-1 and TRBJ2-3, with 8 positions matching TRBD1. The CDR3 spans 16 residues. Per germline, CDR1 SGHRS and CDR2 YFSETQ. J gave up 2 bases and V 5 bases, and 10 bases lay outside the gene matches. The CDR3 spells CASSPNTGGTTDTQYF. CDR3 coding DNA: TGCGCCAGCAGTCCCAACACAGGGGGTACCACAGATACGCAGTATTTT.

This clonotype has ten or more counts. The rearrangement uses TRBV4-2 and TRBJ2-2, with 13 bases that match TRBD2. The CDR3 is 17 amino acids. V lost 3 bases, J lost 3 bases, and 4 bases stayed unmatched. The germline CDR1 and CDR2 sequences are LGHNA and YNFKEQ. The CDR3 DNA is TGTGCCAGCAGCCAGGAACTAGCGGGAGGGGACACCGGGGAGCTGTTTTTT. The encoded protein is CASSQELAGGDTGELFF.

Details on this clonotype: A read error may produce the germline difference seen at one junction end. DNA of the CDR3: TGTGCCAGCAGCTTGGATGGGGATAGCAATCAGCCCCAGAATTTT. Protein sequence: CASSLDGDSNQPQNF. The J gene is TRBJ1-5, the V gene TRBV5-5; D is ambiguous. Looked up from germline, CDR1 is SGHKS and CDR2 is YYEKEE (reference sequence). The CDR3 runs to 15 residues.

This clonotype came up a few times. This rearrangement joins TRBV7-9 to TRBJ1-1, with D possibly matching TRBD1 (6 bases). This CDR3 is 14 amino acids long. Trimming took off 6 bases at V and 5 bases at J, with 16 bases between the two ends. CDR1 and CDR2 (germline): SEHNR, FQNEAQ (reference sequence). The CDR3 sequence: CASSSGKGVTEAFF. The CDR3 DNA sequence: TGTGCCAGCAGTTCCGGAAAGGGGGTAACTGAAGCTTTCTTT. Variable domain in full (rest from reference TRBV7-9 and TRBJ1-1): DTGVSQNPRHKITKRGQNVTFRCDPISEHNRLYWYRQTLGQGPEFLTYFQNEAQLEKSRLLSDRFSAERPKGSFSTLEIQRTEQGDSAMYLCASSSGKGVTEAFFGQGTRLTVV.

This clonotype was counted at least ten times. The J gene is TRBJ2-3, the V gene TRBV28; possibly TRBD2 for D (5 bases). V shed 2 bases and J shed 2 bases, with 14 bases lying between them. There are 16 residues in the CDR3. CDR1 and CDR2 from the germline V gene are MDHEN and SYDVKM. This CDR3 is CASSLRPGIFTDTQYF. As DNA, the CDR3 is TGTGCCAGCAGTTTAAGGCCGGGAATATTCACAGATACGCAGTATTTT. The full variable domain, with the rest looked up from reference TRBV28 and TRBJ2-3, is DVKVTQSSRYLVKRTGEKVFLECVQDMDHENMFWYRQDPGLGLRLIYFSYDVKMKEKGDIPEGYSVSREKKERFSLILESASTNQTSMYLCASSLRPGIFTDTQYFGPGTRLTVL.

V and J are TRBV19 and TRBJ2-6; 12 bases are shared with TRBD2. Per germline, CDR1 LNHDA and CDR2 SQIVND (reference sequence). Trimming cost V 7 bases and J 1 base; bases outside gene matches: 2. This CDR3 comprises 16 residues. CDR3 residues: CASIGLAGSGANVLTF. CDR3 in DNA: TGTGCCAGTATAGGACTAGCGGGATCTGGGGCCAACGTCCTGACTTTC. Looking up the rest from reference TRBV19 and TRBJ2-6 gives the full variable domain: DGGITQSPKYLFRKEGQNVTLSCEQNLNHDAMYWYRQDPGQGLRLIYYSQIVNDFQKGDIAEGYSVSREKKESFPLTVTSAQKNPTAFYLCASIGLAGSGANVLTFGAGSRLTVL.

The chain carries TRBV4-3 and TRBJ2-4, with D possibly TRBD2 on 6 matching bases. The CDR3 loop spans 14 amino acids. Germline V gene data show CDR1 as LGHNA and CDR2 as YSLEER. Trimming pared 4 bases from V and 10 bases from J, leaving 17 bases between. CDR3 DNA sequence: TGCGCCAGCAGCCCAAGGACTACCAATTCAATTCAGTACTTC. It is translated as CASSPRTTNSIQYF.

This clonotype was observed many times. The V call is TRBV10-3, the J call TRBJ1-2, with D hard to call. Germline CDR1 ENHRY, CDR2 SYGVKD. This CDR3 is 12 amino acids long. The V and J ends lost 10 bases and 3 bases respectively, with 12 bases between them. CDR3 amino acids: CATQATYYGYTF. The CDR3 coding sequence is TGTGCCACCCAGGCAACCTACTATGGCTACACCTTC.

This clonotype was detected ten times or more. The chain links TRBV12-3 or TRBV12-4 to TRBJ1-1; weak D call: TRBD1 (6 bases). The CDR3 runs 14 residues. V was cut by 7 bases and J by 1 base, with 13 bases left in between. In DNA form, the CDR3 reads TGTGCCAGCATCCCGGGACACAAGAACACTGAAGCTTTCTTT. This encodes CASIPGHKNTEAFF.

This clonotype was seen ten or more times. The chain recombines TRBV7-9 with TRBJ2-7; D unclear. This CDR3 region has 12 residues. Deletions cut 2 bases from V and 5 bases from J, with 7 bases between. Germline V gene lookup returns CDR1 SEHNR and CDR2 FQNEAQ (reference sequence). This chain's CDR3 is CASSLFGNEQYF. CDR3 DNA: TGTGCCAGCAGCTTATTCGGAAACGAGCAGTACTTC.

There are many counts of this clonotype. V usage is TRBV5-4 and J usage is TRBJ1-2, with TRBD1 matching 10 bases. This CDR3 region has 15 residues. The V and J ends lost 4 bases and 7 bases, in that order; junction bases with no gene match: 10. The germline CDR1 and CDR2 sequences are SGHNT and YYREEE (reference sequence). The DNA for the CDR3 is TGTGCCAGCAGCCCGGGAGGGACAGGGGTGCCTGGCTACACCTTC. This gives the protein CASSPGGTGVPGYTF.

Many counts were recorded for this clonotype. The chain uses TRBV20-1 and TRBJ2-6; 8 bases fit TRBD1. The CDR3 has 18 residues. The V gene's germline CDR1 is DFQATT and CDR2 SNEGSKA (reference sequence). Trimming at V came to 6 bases and at J to 0 bases, leaving 13 bases not matched to a gene. CDR3 sequence reads: CSAPSSWGQVSGANVLTF. The CDR3 DNA reads TGCAGTGCCCCTTCGTCGTGGGGACAGGTCTCTGGGGCCAACGTCCTGACTTTC.

At least ten counts were recorded for this clonotype. This chain joins TRBV4-2 and TRBJ2-7; 8 bases match TRBD2. This CDR3 is 15 amino acids long. Germline V lookup: CDR1 LGHNA, CDR2 YNFKEQ. V lost 5 bases and J lost 0; bases outside the gene matches: 6. CDR3 loop: CASSSLSGSSYEQYF. For the CDR3, the DNA is TGTGCCAGCAGCTCCCTAAGCGGGAGCTCCTACGAGCAGTACTTC.

The chain combines TRBV11-2 with TRBJ2-1, with D tentatively TRBD1 (5 bases). The V end lost 6 bases, the J end lost 2 bases, and 8 bases lay between the germline ends. Germline CDR1 is SGHAT and CDR2 is FQNNGV. The length of the CDR3 is 13 residues. The CDR3 region is CASRTGAYNEQFF. CDR3 nucleotide sequence: TGTGCCAGCAGAACAGGAGCCTACAATGAGCAGTTCTTC.